The source of this T cell receptor (beta chain) is a study of T cell responses to AZD1222 COVID-19 vaccine. The study, taken as a whole, reports: Unmutated variant regions are reportedly targeted by nearly half of spike-specific TCRs. After the peak T cell response, and only then, were repertoires sampled. Regions 160-218 and 743-854 dominated among vaccine-associated CD4 TCRs spanning spike.

As to this clone: Antigen: not known.

CDR3 size: 17 residues. The germline V and J ends were trimmed by 1 base and 0 bases, with 16 bases remaining between them. Germline V gene lookup returns CDR1 SGHDT and CDR2 YYEEEE. Measured with immunoSEQ multiplex PCR; TCRdb has only the in-frame clones, and not every one. The profile shows 150,000 or so clones, under 95% of them singletons. The sequence derives from an adult who received the AZD1222 COVID-19 vaccine. The specimen comprised peripheral blood, sampled 28 days after the second AZD1222 dose. V usage is TRBV5-6 and J usage is TRBJ1-1; no clear D. The CDR3 spells CASSLITHGRMNTEAFF. CDR3 sequence (DNA): TGTGCCAGCAGCTTGATTACCCATGGGCGGATGAACACTGAAGCTTTCTTT.